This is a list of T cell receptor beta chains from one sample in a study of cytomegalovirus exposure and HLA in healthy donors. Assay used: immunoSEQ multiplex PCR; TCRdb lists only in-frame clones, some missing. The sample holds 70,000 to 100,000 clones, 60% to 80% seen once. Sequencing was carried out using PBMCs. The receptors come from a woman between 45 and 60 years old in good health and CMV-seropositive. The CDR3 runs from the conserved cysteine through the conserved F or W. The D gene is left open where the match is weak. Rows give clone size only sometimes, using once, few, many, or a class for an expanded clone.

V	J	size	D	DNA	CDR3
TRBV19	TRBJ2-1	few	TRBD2	TGTGCCAGTGCATCCCGGACTAGCGGGCTCCACAATGAGCAGTTCTTC	CASASRTSGLHNEQFF
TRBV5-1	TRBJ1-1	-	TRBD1	TGCTCCAGCAGGAATGATGGACAGGGACGGGGCACTGAAGCTTTCTTT	CSSRNDGQGRGTEAFF
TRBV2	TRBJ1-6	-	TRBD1	TGTGCCAGCAGTGAAGGGGGGGACAGGGGTTCACCCCTCCACTTT	CASSEGGDRGSPLHF
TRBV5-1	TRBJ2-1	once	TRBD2	TGCGCCAGCAGCTTTGGGACTAGCGGGGCTCGGGAGCAGTTCTTC	CASSFGTSGAREQFF
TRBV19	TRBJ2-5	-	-	TGTGCCAGTAGTATGTACAGTGGGGAGACCCAGTACTTC	CASSMYSGETQYF
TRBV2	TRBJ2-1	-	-	TGTGCCAGCACTAAAGGACAGTACAATGAGCAGTTCTTC	CASTKGQYNEQFF
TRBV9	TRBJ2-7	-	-	TGTGCCAGCAGCGTAGGCATATCCTTGGGGGCCGAGCAGTACTTC	CASSVGISLGAEQYF
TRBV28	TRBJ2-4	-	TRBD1	TGTGCCAGCAGTTTCCGTGGGACAGACGTAAACATTCAGTACTTC	CASSFRGTDVNIQYF
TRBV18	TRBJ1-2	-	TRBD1	TGTGCCAGCTCACCACCGGAGGGGGCGGGTGGCTACACCTTC	CASSPPEGAGGYTF
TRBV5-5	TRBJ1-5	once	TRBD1	TGTGCCAGCAGCGGGGGACAGGGGGCGAATAGCAATCAGCCCCAGCATTTT	CASSGGQGANSNQPQHF
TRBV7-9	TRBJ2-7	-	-	TGTGCCAGCAGCTCTCCGACAGGCGTGAACTACGAGCAGTACTTC	CASSSPTGVNYEQYF
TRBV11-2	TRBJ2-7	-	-	TGTGCCAGCAGCTTAGAGGGCAGGACCTACGAGCAGTACTTC	CASSLEGRTYEQYF
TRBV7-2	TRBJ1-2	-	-	TGTGCCAGCAGCTTAAAGGTGACCGGGGGCTACACCTTC	CASSLKVTGGYTF
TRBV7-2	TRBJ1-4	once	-	TGTGCCAGCAGCTTTTCCTGGGGCGGGGTTGAAAAACTGTTTTTT	CASSFSWGGVEKLFF
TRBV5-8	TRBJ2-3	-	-	TGCGCCAGCAGCCTACGCAGGGGGGCAAAGACAGATACGCAGTATTTT	CASSLRRGAKTDTQYF
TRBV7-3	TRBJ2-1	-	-	TGTGCCAGCAGCTTAACCCGGGTGGGCAATGAGCAGTTCTTC	CASSLTRVGNEQFF
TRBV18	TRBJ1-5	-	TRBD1	TGTGCCAGCTCCCGACAGGGGGAAAGCAATCAGCCCCAGCATTTT	CASSRQGESNQPQHF
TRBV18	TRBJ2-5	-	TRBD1	TGTGCCAGCTCACCCGGGACAGGGTGGGAGACCCAGTACTTC	CASSPGTGWETQYF
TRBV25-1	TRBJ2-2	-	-	TGTGCCAGCAGGAGGGACACCGGGGAGCTGTTTTTT	CASRRDTGELFF
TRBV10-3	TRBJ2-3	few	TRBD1	TGTGCCATCAGTGGGACAGGGTGGGGAGATACGCAGTATTTT	CAISGTGWGDTQYF
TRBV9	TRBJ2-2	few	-	TGTGCCAGCAGCGTAGCCAAAACCACGGACACCGGGGAGCTGTTTTTT	CASSVAKTTDTGELFF
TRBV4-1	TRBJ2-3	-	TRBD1	TGCGCCAGCAGCCCCCAAATCCCTAGACAGGGTGGCACAGATACGCAGTATTTT	CASSPQIPRQGGTDTQYF
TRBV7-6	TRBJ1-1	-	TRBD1	TGTGCCAGCAGCTTAGGGACAGGTGGGCCGGCTTTCTTT	CASSLGTGGPAFF
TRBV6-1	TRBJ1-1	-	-	TGTGCCAGCAGTGGATCCGACAGTAACACTGAAGCTTTCTTT	CASSGSDSNTEAFF
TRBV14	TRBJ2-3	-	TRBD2	TGTGCCAGCAGCCAAGTAAGGGGTAGCGGGGCTGATACGCAGTATTTT	CASSQVRGSGADTQYF
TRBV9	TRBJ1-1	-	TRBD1	TGTGCCAGCAGCGTAGCGGGGACAGATAAAGCTTTCTTT	CASSVAGTDKAFF
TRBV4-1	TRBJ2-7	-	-	TGCGCCAGCAGCCAAGATAACAGCTACGAGCAGTACTTC	CASSQDNSYEQYF
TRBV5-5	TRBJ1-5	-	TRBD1	TGTGCCAGCAGCCGGGACAGGGTGGGCAATCAGCCCCAGCATTTT	CASSRDRVGNQPQHF
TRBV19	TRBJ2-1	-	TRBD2	TGTGCCAGTAGTTGGCTAGCGGGATATGAGCAGTTCTTC	CASSWLAGYEQFF
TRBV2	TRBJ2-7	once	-	TGTGCCAGCAGTCGATCGCAAGCCCCCCACGAGCAGTACTTC	CASSRSQAPHEQYF
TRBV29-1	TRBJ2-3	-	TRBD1	TGCAGCGTTGCCTCTGCCCCGGGACAGGGGACAGATACGCAGTATTTT	CSVASAPGQGTDTQYF
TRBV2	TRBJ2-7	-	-	TGTGCCAGCAGTGTGCCGGGTCCCTACGAGCAGTACTTC	CASSVPGPYEQYF
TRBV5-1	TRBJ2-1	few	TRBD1	TGCGCCAGCAGCTTGGGACAGGGGGTAGGTTATGAGCAGTTCTTC	CASSLGQGVGYEQFF
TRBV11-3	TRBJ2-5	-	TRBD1	TGTGCCAGCAGCACCCACCGGGACAGGGCAGGAGAGACCCAGTACTTC	CASSTHRDRAGETQYF
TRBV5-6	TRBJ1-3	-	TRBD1	TGTGCCAGCAGCCGAAGAGACAGGGCCTTTGGAAACACCATATATTTT	CASSRRDRAFGNTIYF
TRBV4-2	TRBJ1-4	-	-	TGTGCCAGCAGCCAAGATGTACCGGGGGGATTTGAAAAACTGTTTTTT	CASSQDVPGGFEKLFF
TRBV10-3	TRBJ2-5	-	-	TGTGCCATCAGTGACTCGAGGGAGACCCAGTACTTC	CAISDSRETQYF
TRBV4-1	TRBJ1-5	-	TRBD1	TGCGCCAGCAGCCAAGATCGAGCAGGGGGCCATTTT	CASSQDRAGGHF
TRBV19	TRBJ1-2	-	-	TGTGCCAGTAGTATAAGGCGGGATGGCTACACCTTC	CASSIRRDGYTF
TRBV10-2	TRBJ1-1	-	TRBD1	TGCGCCACCCAAGACAGGGCCGGACACACTGAAGCTTTCTTT	CATQDRAGHTEAFF
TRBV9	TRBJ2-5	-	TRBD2	TGTGCCAGCAGCGTAGCTGCCCAGCGGGGGAGACAAGAGACCCAGTACTTC	CASSVAAQRGRQETQYF
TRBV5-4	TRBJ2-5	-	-	TGTGCCAGCAGCTTGGGGCAGGGGAGAGAGACCCAGTACTTC	CASSLGQGRETQYF
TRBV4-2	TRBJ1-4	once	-	TGTGCCAGCAGCCAAGAAGTGGAGGGGATATTTCCGGGAAAACTGTTTTTT	CASSQEVEGIFPGKLFF
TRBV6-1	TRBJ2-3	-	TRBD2	TGTGCCAGCACGGGACTAGCGGCACCTGATACGCAGTATTTT	CASTGLAAPDTQYF
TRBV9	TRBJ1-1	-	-	TGTGCCAGCAGCTCGGGAATGGGGAGATGGAACACTGAAGCTTTCTTT	CASSSGMGRWNTEAFF
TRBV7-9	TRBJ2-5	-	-	TGTTCCAGCAGGCGGGCCCCTCAAGAGACCCAGTACTTC	CSSRRAPQETQYF
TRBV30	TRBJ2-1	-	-	TGTGCCTGGAGTGCAATTGTGGGGGGGCTAAATGAGCAGTTCTTC	CAWSAIVGGLNEQFF
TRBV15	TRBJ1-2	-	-	TGTGCCACCGCAGACCCGGGACTCTATGGCTACACCTTC	CATADPGLYGYTF
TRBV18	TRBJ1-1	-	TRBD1	TGTGCCAGCTCACCTGGACAGGGGGCTGCTGAAGCTTTCTTT	CASSPGQGAAEAFF
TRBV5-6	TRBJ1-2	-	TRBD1	TGTGCCAGCAGCTCCGGGACAGGGGGCTACTATGGCTACACCTTC	CASSSGTGGYYGYTF
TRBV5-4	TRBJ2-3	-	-	TGTGCCAGCAGCTCCCCGGGACTCCACATCACAGATACGCAGTATTTT	CASSSPGLHITDTQYF
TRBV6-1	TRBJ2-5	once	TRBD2	TGTGCCAGCAGTGATGGTAGGACTAGCGGGGGGGTTCAAGAGACCCAGTACTTC	CASSDGRTSGGVQETQYF
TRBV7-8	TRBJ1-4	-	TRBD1	TGTGCCATCGGACAGGGGGAGCCGTATGGCAGTGAAAAACTGTTTTTT	CAIGQGEPYGSEKLFF
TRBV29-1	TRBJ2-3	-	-	TGCAGCGTTGGGGTGGGAGTAGGGACAGATACGCAGTATTTT	CSVGVGVGTDTQYF
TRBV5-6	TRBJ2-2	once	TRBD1	TGTGCCAGCAGCTTACTCATAGGACAGGGGAACATCGGGGAGCTGTTTTTT	CASSLLIGQGNIGELFF